This T cell receptor (beta chain) was sequenced during a study of cytomegalovirus exposure and HLA in healthy donors. Looked up from germline, CDR1 is SEHNR and CDR2 is FQNEAQ (reference sequence). Trimming at V came to 2 bases and at J to 5 bases, leaving 6 bases not matched to a gene. This CDR3 region has 16 residues. This clone came up once. As yet, its antigen is unknown. General study findings and limits: Immune exposure was documented only through CMV serostatus.

Both 60 Vbeta primers and 13 Jbeta primers went into the PCR. The authors' processing: As a later analysis found, there were 70 million to 80 million unique TCR beta chains, of which around 9.9 million were shared. Generated by immunoSEQ multiplex PCR, the TCRdb table keeps only in-frame clones and is missing some. The D gene and trimming were derived from the DNA, and the V and J assignments and clone size from that table. Of over 95,000 clones in the sample, around three quarters were seen once. The TCR sequence derives from a human donor in good health. Sequenced sample: PBMCs. V and J are TRBV7-9 and TRBJ2-2, with 9 positions matching TRBD2. The CDR3 coding sequence is TGTGCCAGCAGCTTAAGCGCAGGACTAGCGACCGGGGAGCTGTTTTTT. It translates to CASSLSAGLATGELFF. Complete variable domain (other parts from reference TRBV7-9 and TRBJ2-2): DTGVSQNPRHKITKRGQNVTFRCDPISEHNRLYWYRQTLGQGPEFLTYFQNEAQLEKSRLLSDRFSAERPKGSFSTLEIQRTEQGDSAMYLCASSLSAGLATGELFFGEGSRLTVL.